These T cell receptor beta chains were read from a single sample in a study of blood T cell repertoires in COVID-19. Profiled with immunoSEQ multiplex PCR; TCRdb holds only in-frame clones, not every one. The sample lists about 160,000 clones; over 80% were seen once. Sequencing used peripheral blood. The receptors originated from a man younger than 40 with COVID-19, enrolled during active disease. CDR3s leave out the opening cysteine and the closing phenylalanine or tryptophan.

v_call	j_call	cdr3_aa
TRBV18	TRBJ1-1	ASSPSRRTEAF
TRBV28	TRBJ2-7	ASSLGTLFYEQY
TRBV9	TRBJ2-1	ASSVGGTGSNEQF
TRBV5-6	TRBJ2-3	ASNPDRSSTDTQY
TRBV3-1/TRBV3-2	TRBJ2-1	ASSHGGLAQSSYNEQF
TRBV5-5	TRBJ1-2	ASSLYSGGSYGYT
TRBV5-1	TRBJ2-7	ASSLGDREGSYEQY
TRBV18	TRBJ2-1	ASSPRDSSYNEQF
TRBV2	TRBJ2-2	ASWPNTGELF
TRBV5-1	TRBJ1-6	ASSLDAGQGGNSPLH
TRBV15	TRBJ2-1	ATSVFGSYNEQF
TRBV6-1	TRBJ1-6	ASSEGYGSSPLH
TRBV28	TRBJ1-5	ASSPWTGGDQPQH
TRBV18	TRBJ1-2	ASSRPRDRGYGYT
TRBV11-2	TRBJ2-7	ASSSPRGPGVYEQY
TRBV7-3	TRBJ2-3	ASSTTGDGPDTQY
TRBV9	TRBJ2-5	ASSAADREGETQY
TRBV9	TRBJ1-2	ASRRDRGIGGYT
TRBV6-5	TRBJ2-2	ASERGGNTGELF
TRBV19	TRBJ1-3	ASRFGGSGNTIY
TRBV6-2/TRBV6-3	TRBJ1-5	ASSTGFSGQPQH
TRBV10-3	TRBJ1-5	AISDRESNQPQH
TRBV23-1	TRBJ1-4	ARRTGSTNEKLF
TRBV2	TRBJ2-7	ASRPKTSGGTYEQY
TRBV5-5	TRBJ1-2	ASSLSTGLNYGYT
TRBV7-9	TRBJ2-1	ASSFPPGTGTYNEQF
TRBV5-3	TRBJ2-7	ARCRAPKSGGAYEQY
TRBV5-4	TRBJ2-1	ASSLGGGRGNEQF
TRBV11-2	TRBJ2-6	ASSPRAGGASGANVLT
TRBV4-3	TRBJ2-7	ASSQERGYEQY
TRBV5-6	TRBJ2-2	ASSFWGEYTGELF
TRBV28	TRBJ1-5	ASSWTEGNQPQH
TRBV5-6	TRBJ1-6	ASSLLSSPLH
TRBV2	TRBJ1-1	ATFIGQGNTEAF
TRBV7-7	TRBJ2-5	ASSPDYLQETQY
TRBV7-9	TRBJ2-1	ASSSLGQGSYNEQF
TRBV6-6	TRBJ1-1	ASSPASGLEAF
TRBV5-1	TRBJ2-1	ASSPTLDYNEQF
TRBV7-9	TRBJ2-5	ASSRTGGVMIETQY
TRBV18	TRBJ2-3	ASRTGTGSDTQY
TRBV24-1	TRBJ2-7	ATSDPPGLAGSEQY
TRBV6-6	TRBJ1-4	ASNQANTEKLF
TRBV19	TRBJ1-3	ASRYTGGPRGNTIY
TRBV19	TRBJ1-2	ASSIIRGTGVRGYT
TRBV19	TRBJ1-1	ASSPDLLNTEAF
TRBV7-9	TRBJ1-3	ASSLEAADGNTIY
TRBV28	TRBJ2-5	ASSGQGRETQY
TRBV4-1	TRBJ1-2	ASSQFGGNDPSGYT
TRBV27	TRBJ1-6	ASKRNPGNNSPLH
TRBV7-3	TRBJ1-5	ASSLTRNQPQH
TRBV9	TRBJ2-1	ASSVSSGEQF
TRBV5-8	TRBJ2-7	ASSLQDSYEQY